This T cell receptor (beta chain) was captured by sequencing in a study of cytomegalovirus exposure and HLA in healthy donors. Background on the study: The roughly 110 validation repertoires matched the roughly 700 first-cohort repertoires in platform, a later analysis reported.

The ends lost 5 bases at V and 7 bases at J; junction bases unmatched: 13. CDR3 length: 15 amino acids. CDR1 and CDR2 (germline): LNHDA, SQIVND (reference sequence). Sequenced by immunoSEQ multiplex PCR; TCRdb stores in-frame clones only, minus some. The repertoire consists of some 150,000 clones, with more than 75% occurring once and the leading ten covering roughly 1.4%. The TCR sequence derives from a woman aged 25 to 39 in good health and CMV-seronegative. The sample was PBMCs. This rearrangement joins TRBV19 to TRBJ2-7, with 8 bases lining up with TRBD1. This CDR3 reads CASSVTGTGSSEQYF. In DNA, the CDR3 is TGTGCCAGTAGTGTAACCGGGACAGGATCGTCGGAGCAGTACTTC.